The T cell receptor (beta chain) described here comes from a study of shared clonotypes between healthy human individuals (dated by TCRdb to 2020 to 2022). In the study overall: Three men and two women, aged 18 to 49 years, made up the cohort. Per donor, three plates each were used for CD4 naive and CD4 memory, two for CD8 naive, and one for CD8 memory. The study deeply sequenced blood TCR repertoires of about five healthy adults to estimate repertoire size and the extent of clonotype sharing between individuals. To increase sequencing depth and limit assay-specific biases, different laboratories used diverse techniques to prepare libraries and sequence TCR repertoires. Per donor, leukapheresis produced somewhere between about 0.94 and 9.5 billion PBMCs. The paper's findings and limits, for the study overall: The small number of donors limited the genetic and exposure-history diversity represented. Naive subsets generally had larger estimated clonotype richness than memory subsets did. Sharing across a few donors was observed for around 5% of naive CD4, 3% to 4% of naive CD8, over 2% of memory CD4, and roughly 0.4% of memory CD8 clonotypes. Sampling was limited to blood, and TCR repertoires in tissue likely differ from TCR repertoires in blood. Clonotypes shared by all four sorted-subset donors showed higher generation probabilities than non-shared clonotypes. Based on pairwise subsampling, the degree of clonotype sharing among donors was expected to be affected by sequencing depth. Incomplete sequencing was indicated by rarefaction of sorted-subset datasets, despite the large sequencing depth.

The germline V gene specifies SQVTM as CDR1 and ANQGSEA as CDR2. V is cut by 3 bases and J by 3 bases, and the space between the germline ends is 12 bases. Including the terminal cysteine and phenylalanine, the CDR3 comprises 14 residues. The only DNA kept is the CDR3, 42 bases in frame from the first base. To note about this clone: Its cognate antigen has yet to be identified. The sample holds no much larger clone one base away, and base qualities are not on file.

Using the deep immunoSEQ assay, TCR CDR3 regions were amplified from genomic DNA by multiplex PCR. Genomic DNA extracted from each cell subset was distributed evenly over all wells of several immunoSEQ 96-well plates, and each plate served as one replicate. For sorted subsets, each replicate PCR was loaded with around 220 ng genomic DNA, equivalent to 32,000 or so T cell genomes. Purified libraries were measured with a Qubit 3.0 fluorometer, size-checked on a Bioanalyzer 2100, and measured again with the KAPA Library Quantification kit. A separate single-read 150-cycle Illumina NextSeq 550 flow cell was used to sequence each immunoSEQ 96-well plate. Per the original workflow: Because the immunoSEQ output included only junctional sequences and no quality scores, the filtering could not be the same as the filtering used for full-length reads. To assign V/J genes and CDR3, sequences were annotated against IMGT germline references using PyIR, a Python wrapper for IgBLAST v1.9. Any read was removed if the V/J assignment was weak (E-value above 1e-6), the CDR3 was missing, or the read contained stop codons, out-of-frame junctions, or ambiguous translated residues. V3J clonotypes were defined as sequences sharing an identical inferred V gene, J gene, and CDR3 amino acid sequence. Percentage overlap between repertoires was calculated by dividing the number of shared unique clonotypes by the size of the smaller repertoire. Three approaches were used to assess repertoire richness: RTK rarefaction, the Chao1 estimator, and Recon v2.1 estimates of unobserved clonotypes. OLGA was used to compute generation probabilities for all TCRbeta clonotypes that the gDNA method yielded from several donors. TCRdb retrieved this table from immuneACCESS and kept in-frame rearrangements only. Not all clones are present; in checked studies, unresolved V genes account for under half, and no reason is known for the remainder. The V and J calls and the clone size are those of that table, but D and trimming were determined from the DNA. This sample has around 940,000 clones in its table, and about 80% of those were observed once. Jointly, the top ten make up approximately 1.5% of the sample.

Donors were healthy HIV-negative adults with no recently reported acute infections or vaccinations. Only Caucasian adults living in Nashville, Tennessee, USA were represented among the donors. CD4+ T cells were enriched by magnetic negative selection, after which naive cells were positively selected on CD45RA and the negative fraction was taken as the memory subset. Blood was obtained by leukapheresis, after which PBMCs were separated by Ficoll-Histopaque density gradient centrifugation and cryopreserved in liquid nitrogen vapor phase. Analytical flow cytometry was used to check the purity and quantity of every magnetically sorted T cell population. Genomic DNA was isolated from each sorted fraction and quantified by UV absorbance on a Nanodrop 2000c.

The chain is made from TRBV29-1 and TRBJ2-1; no confident D gene assignment can be made. The receptor was isolated from a man younger than 35 in good health. The sequenced sample was memory CD4+ T cells sorted from blood. The sample's cell subset or site, from its label and the paper: CD45RA-negative fraction. Read as DNA, the sequence is TGCAGCGTTGACGGTTCTGCGGTCTACAATGAGCAGTTCTTC. It codes for CSVDGSAVYNEQFF.